A selection of T cell receptor beta chains follows, all from one sample in a study of blood T cell repertoires in COVID-19. Measured with immunoSEQ multiplex PCR; TCRdb has only the in-frame clones, and not every one. The sample comprises about 220,000 clones, more than 85% of which are singletons, and about a tenth rests with the top ten. The sequencing input was peripheral blood. Every receptor here comes from a woman aged 45 to 65 with COVID-19, enrolled during active disease. The CDR3 runs from the conserved cysteine through the conserved F or W. The D gene is left open where the match is weak. Part of the rows lack a size; the others show once, few, many or a class for expanded clones.

j_gene: TRBJ1-5
v_gene: TRBV2
d_gene: -
abundance: -
len: 14
CDR3aa: CASRKGDRGQPQHF
CDR3nt: TGTGCCAGCAGGAAAGGAGACCGAGGACAGCCCCAGCATTTT

j_gene: TRBJ1-1
v_gene: TRBV7-9
d_gene: -
abundance: -
len: 12
CDR3aa: CASSTGRTEAFF
CDR3nt: TGTGCCAGCAGTACAGGGCGCACTGAAGCTTTCTTT

j_gene: TRBJ2-2
v_gene: TRBV19
d_gene: TRBD1
abundance: -
len: 14
CDR3aa: CASSKTGDTGELFF
CDR3nt: TGTGCCAGTAGTAAAACAGGGGACACCGGGGAGCTGTTTTTT

j_gene: TRBJ2-3
v_gene: TRBV5-1
d_gene: -
abundance: -
len: 14
CDR3aa: CASSLTGNTDTQYF
CDR3nt: TGCGCCAGCAGCTTGACAGGGAACACAGATACGCAGTATTTT

j_gene: TRBJ1-2
v_gene: TRBV6-5
d_gene: TRBD1
abundance: -
len: 15
CDR3aa: CASSSLQGDPYGYTF
CDR3nt: TGTGCCAGCAGTTCCCTACAGGGGGATCCCTATGGCTACACCTTC

j_gene: TRBJ2-1
v_gene: TRBV28
d_gene: -
abundance: once
len: 12
CDR3aa: CASREGHNEQFF
CDR3nt: TGTGCCAGCAGAGAGGGTCACAATGAGCAGTTCTTC

j_gene: TRBJ1-6
v_gene: TRBV5-6
d_gene: -
abundance: -
len: 16
CDR3aa: CASTMGALPYNSPLHF
CDR3nt: TGTGCCAGCACCATGGGGGCGCTACCCTATAATTCACCCCTCCACTTT

j_gene: TRBJ2-1
v_gene: TRBV15
d_gene: -
abundance: -
len: 14
CDR3aa: CATSRDRLRNEQFF
CDR3nt: TGTGCCACCAGCAGAGACCGACTTCGGAATGAGCAGTTCTTC

j_gene: TRBJ1-1
v_gene: TRBV25-1
d_gene: -
abundance: once
len: 12
CDR3aa: CATREGNTEAFF
CDR3nt: TGTGCCACCCGGGAGGGTAACACTGAAGCTTTCTTT

j_gene: TRBJ1-1
v_gene: TRBV25-1
d_gene: TRBD1
abundance: -
len: 13
CDR3aa: CASSADRATEAFF
CDR3nt: TGTGCCAGCAGTGCCGACAGGGCCACTGAAGCTTTCTTT

j_gene: TRBJ1-5
v_gene: TRBV19
d_gene: -
abundance: -
len: 15
CDR3aa: CASSIVSGEGQPQHF
CDR3nt: TGTGCCAGTAGTATAGTTTCAGGGGAGGGCCAGCCCCAGCATTTT

j_gene: TRBJ1-3
v_gene: TRBV2
d_gene: -
abundance: -
len: 15
CDR3aa: CASAEGALSGNTIYF
CDR3nt: TGTGCCAGCGCCGAGGGAGCTCTGTCTGGAAACACCATATATTTT

j_gene: TRBJ2-2
v_gene: TRBV19
d_gene: -
abundance: -
len: 15
CDR3aa: CASSIRGPNTGELFF
CDR3nt: TGTGCCAGTAGTATTAGAGGGCCGAACACCGGGGAGCTGTTTTTT

j_gene: TRBJ2-1
v_gene: TRBV10-1
d_gene: -
abundance: few
len: 14
CDR3aa: CASSESGRVEVQFF
CDR3nt: TGCGCCAGCAGTGAGTCGGGCAGGGTCGAGGTGCAGTTCTTC

j_gene: TRBJ1-1
v_gene: TRBV11-3
d_gene: -
abundance: -
len: 15
CDR3aa: CASSLGQGRRTEAFF
CDR3nt: TGTGCCAGCAGCTTAGGGCAGGGGCGTAGAACTGAAGCTTTCTTT

j_gene: TRBJ2-1
v_gene: TRBV11-2
d_gene: TRBD2
abundance: -
len: 18
CDR3aa: CASSLAPLGGSSYNEQFF
CDR3nt: TGTGCCAGCAGCCTCGCCCCCCTCGGGGGGAGCTCCTACAATGAGCAGTTCTTC

j_gene: TRBJ1-6
v_gene: TRBV6-5
d_gene: TRBD1
abundance: -
len: 15
CDR3aa: CASTQGATYNSPLHF
CDR3nt: TGTGCCAGTACACAGGGGGCCACCTATAATTCACCCCTCCACTTT

j_gene: TRBJ2-3
v_gene: TRBV20-1
d_gene: -
abundance: -
len: 14
CDR3aa: CSASPGESTDTQYF
CDR3nt: TGCAGTGCTAGTCCAGGGGAGAGCACAGATACGCAGTATTTT

j_gene: TRBJ1-2
v_gene: TRBV6-5
d_gene: TRBD1
abundance: -
len: 14
CDR3aa: CASSSGTGLWGYTF
CDR3nt: TGTGCCAGCAGCTCCGGGACAGGCCTTTGGGGCTACACCTTC

j_gene: TRBJ2-3
v_gene: TRBV7-8
d_gene: TRBD2
abundance: -
len: 15
CDR3aa: CASSSRTSGTDTQYF
CDR3nt: TGTGCCAGCAGCTCCCGGACTAGCGGCACAGATACGCAGTATTTT

j_gene: TRBJ1-3
v_gene: TRBV29-1
d_gene: -
abundance: -
len: 15
CDR3aa: CSPEVEQDPDYTIYF
CDR3nt: TGCAGCCCTGAGGTGGAACAGGACCCAGACTACACCATATATTTT

j_gene: TRBJ1-1
v_gene: TRBV18
d_gene: -
abundance: -
len: 16
CDR3aa: CASSPRMLRGGTEAFF
CDR3nt: TGTGCCAGCTCACCCCGAATGTTAAGGGGTGGGACTGAAGCTTTCTTT

j_gene: TRBJ2-3
v_gene: TRBV18
d_gene: -
abundance: -
len: 19
CDR3aa: CASSPLLASPSPSTDTQYF
CDR3nt: TGTGCCAGCTCACCACTTCTAGCGTCCCCCTCCCCCAGCACAGATACGCAGTATTTT

j_gene: TRBJ2-1
v_gene: TRBV6-4
d_gene: -
abundance: -
len: 16
CDR3aa: CASSDSMRSSYNEQFF
CDR3nt: TGTGCCAGCAGTGACTCGATGAGAAGCTCCTACAATGAGCAGTTCTTC

j_gene: TRBJ1-1
v_gene: TRBV13
d_gene: TRBD1
abundance: -
len: 15
CDR3aa: CASSQRRTGNTEAFF
CDR3nt: TGTGCCAGCAGCCAACGACGGACAGGGAACACTGAAGCTTTCTTT

j_gene: TRBJ2-5
v_gene: TRBV11-2
d_gene: -
abundance: once
len: 13
CDR3aa: CASRPPTYDAQYF
CDR3nt: TGTGCCAGCAGACCCCCCACTTATGATGCCCAGTACTTC

j_gene: TRBJ2-5
v_gene: TRBV10-3
d_gene: TRBD2
abundance: -
len: 16
CDR3aa: CAISESSSNTGLAQYF
CDR3nt: TGTGCCATCAGTGAGTCGAGTTCTAACACTGGACTAGCTCAGTACTTC

j_gene: TRBJ2-3
v_gene: TRBV6-6
d_gene: TRBD2
abundance: -
len: 15
CDR3aa: CASSRRGGRMDTQYF
CDR3nt: TGTGCCAGCAGCCGGCGGGGGGGCCGTATGGATACGCAGTATTTT

j_gene: TRBJ2-1
v_gene: TRBV20-1
d_gene: -
abundance: -
len: 11
CDR3aa: CSAVGAHEQFF
CDR3nt: TGCAGTGCTGTAGGGGCTCATGAGCAGTTCTTC

j_gene: TRBJ1-5
v_gene: TRBV30
d_gene: -
abundance: -
len: 15
CDR3aa: CAWSPGAQFNQPQHF
CDR3nt: TGTGCCTGGAGCCCAGGGGCCCAGTTCAATCAGCCCCAGCATTTT

j_gene: TRBJ1-2
v_gene: TRBV18
d_gene: TRBD1
abundance: -
len: 16
CDR3aa: CASSPELGQENYGYTF
CDR3nt: TGTGCCAGCTCACCTGAACTGGGACAGGAAAACTATGGCTACACCTTC

j_gene: TRBJ1-5
v_gene: TRBV6-1
d_gene: -
abundance: -
len: 15
CDR3aa: CASSERGGSNQPQHF
CDR3nt: TGTGCCAGCAGTGAACGCGGGGGAAGCAATCAGCCCCAGCATTTT

j_gene: TRBJ1-2
v_gene: TRBV7-8
d_gene: TRBD1
abundance: -
len: 15
CDR3aa: CASSPPSDRGHGYTF
CDR3nt: TGTGCCAGCAGCCCCCCCTCAGACAGGGGTCATGGCTACACCTTC

j_gene: TRBJ1-5
v_gene: TRBV12-5
d_gene: -
abundance: -
len: 16
CDR3aa: CASGLVTGIRNQPQHF
CDR3nt: TGTGCTAGTGGTTTAGTTACAGGGATCCGCAATCAGCCCCAGCATTTT

j_gene: TRBJ2-3
v_gene: TRBV21-1
d_gene: -
abundance: -
len: 16
CDR3aa: CASSRTGNKRTDTQYF
CDR3nt: TGTGCCAGCAGCAGGACAGGGAATAAGAGAACAGATACGCAGTATTTT

j_gene: TRBJ1-2
v_gene: TRBV30
d_gene: -
abundance: once
len: 14
CDR3aa: CAWSVLAREGGYTF
CDR3nt: TGTGCCTGGAGTGTACTGGCCAGGGAAGGGGGCTACACCTTC

j_gene: TRBJ2-5
v_gene: TRBV28
d_gene: -
abundance: many
len: 15
CDR3aa: CASSPHPRGLETQYF
CDR3nt: TGTGCCAGCAGTCCCCATCCCCGCGGGTTAGAGACCCAGTACTTC

j_gene: TRBJ1-1
v_gene: TRBV7-9
d_gene: TRBD1
abundance: -
len: 15
CDR3aa: CASSFLQGMNTEAFF
CDR3nt: TGTGCCAGCAGCTTCCTACAGGGGATGAACACTGAAGCTTTCTTT